This paragraph covers one T cell receptor (beta chain) sequence. The data were taken from a study of T cells in localized non-small cell lung cancer. The CDR3 runs to 11 residues. The germline V gene has CDR1 SQVTM and CDR2 ANQGSEA. V was shortened by 6 bases and J by 9 bases, with 14 bases between the two germline ends. Libraries were prepared by immunoSEQ multiplex PCR; TCRdb keeps only in-frame clonotypes and omits some of them. Among 7,500 to 9,000 clones, 80% to 90% were seen once, and the ten largest hold approximately 30%. Sequenced here: peripheral blood, sampled before any cancer treatment. The chain couples TRBV29-1 to TRBJ2-5; no clear D. This TCR came from a male donor older than 55 with stage III lung adenocarcinoma. DNA of the CDR3: TGCAGCGTCCTAAGACTTGGGGCCCAGTACTTC. Translating gives CSVLRLGAQYF.